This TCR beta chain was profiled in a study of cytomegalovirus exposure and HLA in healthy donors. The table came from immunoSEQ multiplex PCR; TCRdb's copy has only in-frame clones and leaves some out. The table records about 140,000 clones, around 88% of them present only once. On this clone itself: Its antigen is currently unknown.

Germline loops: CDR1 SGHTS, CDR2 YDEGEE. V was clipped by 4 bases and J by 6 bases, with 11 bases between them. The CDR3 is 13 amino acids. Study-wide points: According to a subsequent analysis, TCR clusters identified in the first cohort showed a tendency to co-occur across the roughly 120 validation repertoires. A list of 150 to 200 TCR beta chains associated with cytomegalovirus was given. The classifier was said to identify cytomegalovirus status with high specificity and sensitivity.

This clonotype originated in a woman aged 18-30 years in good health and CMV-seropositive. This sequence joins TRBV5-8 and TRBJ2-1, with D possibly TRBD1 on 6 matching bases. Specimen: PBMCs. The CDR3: CASSTTGTNEQFF. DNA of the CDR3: TGTGCCAGCAGCACAACAGGGACCAATGAGCAGTTCTTC.